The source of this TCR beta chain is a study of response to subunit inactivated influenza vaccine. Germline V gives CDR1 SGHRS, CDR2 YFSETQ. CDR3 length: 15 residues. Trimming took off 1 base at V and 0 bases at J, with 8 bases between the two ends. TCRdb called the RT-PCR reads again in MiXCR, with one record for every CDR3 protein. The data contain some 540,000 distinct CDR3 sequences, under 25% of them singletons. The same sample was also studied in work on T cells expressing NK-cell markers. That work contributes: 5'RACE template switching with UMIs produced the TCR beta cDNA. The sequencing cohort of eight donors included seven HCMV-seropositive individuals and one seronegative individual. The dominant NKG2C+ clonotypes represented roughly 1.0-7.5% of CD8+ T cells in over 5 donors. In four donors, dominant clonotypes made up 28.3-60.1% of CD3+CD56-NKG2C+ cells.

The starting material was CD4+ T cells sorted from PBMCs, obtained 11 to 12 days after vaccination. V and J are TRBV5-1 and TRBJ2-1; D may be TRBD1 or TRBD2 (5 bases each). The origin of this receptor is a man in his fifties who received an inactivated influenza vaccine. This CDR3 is CASSLNGGSYNEQFF. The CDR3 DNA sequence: TGCGCCAGCAGCTTGAATGGGGGCTCCTACAATGAGCAGTTCTTC.